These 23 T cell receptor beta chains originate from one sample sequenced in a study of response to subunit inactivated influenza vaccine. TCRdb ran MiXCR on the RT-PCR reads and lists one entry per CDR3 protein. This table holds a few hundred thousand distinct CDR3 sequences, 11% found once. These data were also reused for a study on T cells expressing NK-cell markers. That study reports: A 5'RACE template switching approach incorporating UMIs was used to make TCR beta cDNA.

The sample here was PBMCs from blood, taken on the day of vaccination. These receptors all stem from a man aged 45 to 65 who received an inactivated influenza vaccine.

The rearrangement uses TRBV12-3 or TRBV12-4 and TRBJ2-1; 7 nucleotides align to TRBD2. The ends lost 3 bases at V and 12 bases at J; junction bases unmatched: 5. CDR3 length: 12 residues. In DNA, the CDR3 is TGTGCCAGCAGTTTTTCCGGGAGGCGGCAGTTCTTC. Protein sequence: CASSFSGRRQFF.

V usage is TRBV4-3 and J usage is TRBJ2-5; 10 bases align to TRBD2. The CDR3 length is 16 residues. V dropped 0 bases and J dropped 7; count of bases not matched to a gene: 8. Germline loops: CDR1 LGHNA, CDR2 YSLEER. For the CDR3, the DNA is TGCGCCAGCAGCCAAGATAAAAGCGGGGGGGCTTGGACCCAGTACTTC. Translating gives CASSQDKSGGAWTQYF.

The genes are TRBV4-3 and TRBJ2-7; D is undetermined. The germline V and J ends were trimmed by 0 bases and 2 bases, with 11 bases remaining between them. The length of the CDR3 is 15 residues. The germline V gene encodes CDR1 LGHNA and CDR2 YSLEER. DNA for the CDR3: TGCGCCAGCAGCCAAGATTTAGGGCCTACCTACGAGCAGTACTTC. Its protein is CASSQDLGPTYEQYF.

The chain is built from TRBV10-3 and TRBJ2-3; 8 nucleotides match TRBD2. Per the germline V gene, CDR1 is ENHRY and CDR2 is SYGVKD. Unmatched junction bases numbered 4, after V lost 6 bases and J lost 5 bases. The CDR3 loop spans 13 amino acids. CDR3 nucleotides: TGTGCCATCAGACCGGGGGGGGTAGATACGCAGTATTTT. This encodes CAIRPGGVDTQYF.

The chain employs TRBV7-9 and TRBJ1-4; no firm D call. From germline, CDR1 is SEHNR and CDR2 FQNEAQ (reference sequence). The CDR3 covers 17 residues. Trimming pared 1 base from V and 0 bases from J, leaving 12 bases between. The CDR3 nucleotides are TGTGCCAGCAGCTTAGTGAACAGAATGGCAACTAATGAAAAACTGTTTTTT. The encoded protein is CASSLVNRMATNEKLFF.

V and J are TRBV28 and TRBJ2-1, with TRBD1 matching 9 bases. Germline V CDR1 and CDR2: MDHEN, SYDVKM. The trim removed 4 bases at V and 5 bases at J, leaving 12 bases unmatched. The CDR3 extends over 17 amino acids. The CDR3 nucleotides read TGTGCCAGCAGTTCCTACCTGGGACAGGGCGTGGACAATGAGCAGTTCTTC. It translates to CASSSYLGQGVDNEQFF. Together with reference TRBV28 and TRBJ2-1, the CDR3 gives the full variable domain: DVKVTQSSRYLVKRTGEKVFLECVQDMDHENMFWYRQDPGLGLRLIYFSYDVKMKEKGDIPEGYSVSREKKERFSLILESASTNQTSMYLCASSSYLGQGVDNEQFFGPGTRLTVL.

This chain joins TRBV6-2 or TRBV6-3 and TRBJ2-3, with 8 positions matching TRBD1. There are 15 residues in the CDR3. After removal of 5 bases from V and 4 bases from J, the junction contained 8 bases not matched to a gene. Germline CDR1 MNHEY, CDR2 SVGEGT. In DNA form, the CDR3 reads TGTGCCAGCAGTCGCCGGACAGGGATAGCAGATACGCAGTATTTT. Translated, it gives CASSRRTGIADTQYF.

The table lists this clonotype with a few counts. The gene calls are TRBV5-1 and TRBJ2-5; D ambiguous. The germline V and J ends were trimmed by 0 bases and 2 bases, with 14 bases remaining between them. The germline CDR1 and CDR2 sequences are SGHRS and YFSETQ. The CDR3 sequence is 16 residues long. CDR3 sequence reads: CASSLAEPTMQETQYF. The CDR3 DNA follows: TGCGCCAGCAGCTTGGCCGAGCCAACTATGCAAGAGACCCAGTACTTC. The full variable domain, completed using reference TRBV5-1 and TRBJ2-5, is KAGVTQTPRYLIKTRGQQVTLSCSPISGHRSVSWYQQTPGQGLQFLFEYFSETQRNKGNFPGRFSGRQFSNSRSEMNVSTLELGDSALYLCASSLAEPTMQETQYFGPGTRLLVL.

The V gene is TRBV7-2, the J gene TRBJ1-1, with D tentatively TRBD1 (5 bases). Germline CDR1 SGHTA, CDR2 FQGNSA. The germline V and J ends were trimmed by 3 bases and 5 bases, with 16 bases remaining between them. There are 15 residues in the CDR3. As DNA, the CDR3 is TGTGCCAGCAGCTTGGGGTTCGGCAGGGTAACTGAAGCTTTCTTT. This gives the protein CASSLGFGRVTEAFF.

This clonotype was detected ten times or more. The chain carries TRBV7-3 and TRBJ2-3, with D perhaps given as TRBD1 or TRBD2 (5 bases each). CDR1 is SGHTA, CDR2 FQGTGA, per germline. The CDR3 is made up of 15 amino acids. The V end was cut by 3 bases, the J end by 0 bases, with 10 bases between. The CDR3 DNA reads TGTGCCAGCAGCTTGAGGGGTTTTAGCACAGATACGCAGTATTTT. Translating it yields CASSLRGFSTDTQYF.

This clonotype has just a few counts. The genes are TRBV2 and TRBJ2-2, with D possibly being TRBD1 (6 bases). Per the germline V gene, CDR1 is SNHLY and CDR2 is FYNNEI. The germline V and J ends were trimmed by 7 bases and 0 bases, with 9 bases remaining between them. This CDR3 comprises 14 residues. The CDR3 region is CASMQGSNTGELFF. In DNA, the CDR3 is TGTGCCAGCATGCAGGGGTCGAACACCGGGGAGCTGTTTTTT.

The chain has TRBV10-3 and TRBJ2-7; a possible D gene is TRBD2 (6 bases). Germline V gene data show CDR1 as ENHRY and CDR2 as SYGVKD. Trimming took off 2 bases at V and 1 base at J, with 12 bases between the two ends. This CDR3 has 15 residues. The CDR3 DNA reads TGTGCCATCAGTGAGGCTAGGGAGGCGTCCTACGAGCAGTACTTC. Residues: CAISEAREASYEQYF.

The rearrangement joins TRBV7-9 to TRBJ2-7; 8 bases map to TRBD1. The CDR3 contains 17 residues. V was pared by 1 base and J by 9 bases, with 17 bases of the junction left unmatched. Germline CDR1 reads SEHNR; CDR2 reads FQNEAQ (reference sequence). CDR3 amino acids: CASSLGRQGPRSGMQYF. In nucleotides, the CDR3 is TGTGCCAGCAGCTTAGGCAGACAGGGGCCCCGCTCAGGGATGCAGTACTTC.

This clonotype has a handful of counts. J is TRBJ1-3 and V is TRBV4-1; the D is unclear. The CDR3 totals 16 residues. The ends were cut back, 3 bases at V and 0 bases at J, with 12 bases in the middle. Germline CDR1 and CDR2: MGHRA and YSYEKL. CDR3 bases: TGCGCCAGCAGCCAGACCCTCGCCCGCTCTGGAAACACCATATATTTT. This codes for CASSQTLARSGNTIYF.

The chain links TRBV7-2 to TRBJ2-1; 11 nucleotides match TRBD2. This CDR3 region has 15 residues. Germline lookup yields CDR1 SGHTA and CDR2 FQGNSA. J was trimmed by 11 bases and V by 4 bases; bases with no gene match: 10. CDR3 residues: CASSSSVLAGGQQFF. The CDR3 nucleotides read TGTGCCAGCAGCTCCAGCGTGCTAGCGGGAGGTCAGCAGTTCTTC.

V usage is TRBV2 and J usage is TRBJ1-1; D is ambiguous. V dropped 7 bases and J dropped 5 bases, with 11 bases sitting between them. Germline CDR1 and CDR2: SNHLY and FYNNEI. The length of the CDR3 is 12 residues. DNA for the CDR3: TGTGCCAGCAACACGTATCGGACTGAAGCTTTCTTT. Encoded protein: CASNTYRTEAFF. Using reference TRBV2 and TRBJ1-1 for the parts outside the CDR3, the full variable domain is EPEVTQTPSHQVTQMGQEVILRCVPISNHLYFYWYRQILGQKVEFLVSFYNNEISEKSEIFDDQFSVERPDGSNFTLKIRSTKLEDSAMYFCASNTYRTEAFFGQGTRLTVV.

CDR3: CASSSYRGRWQFF. The CDR3 DNA reads as TGTGCCAGCAGCTCCTACAGGGGACGTTGGCAGTTCTTC. The chain carries TRBV13 and TRBJ2-1; 7 bases are shared with TRBD1. J lost 12 bases, V lost 4 bases, and 9 bases had no gene match. Per germline, CDR1 PRHDT and CDR2 FYEKMQ (reference sequence). The CDR3 covers 13 residues.

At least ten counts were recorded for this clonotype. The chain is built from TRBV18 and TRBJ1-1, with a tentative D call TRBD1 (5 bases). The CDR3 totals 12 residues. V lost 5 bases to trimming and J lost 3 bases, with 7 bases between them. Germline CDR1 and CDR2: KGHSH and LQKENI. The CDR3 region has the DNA TGTGCCAGCTCAGGGGCTGACACTGAAGCTTTCTTT. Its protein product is CASSGADTEAFF.

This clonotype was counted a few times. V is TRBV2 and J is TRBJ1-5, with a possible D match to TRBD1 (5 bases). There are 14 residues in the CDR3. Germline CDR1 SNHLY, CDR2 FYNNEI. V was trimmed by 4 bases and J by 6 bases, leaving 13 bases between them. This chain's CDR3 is CASSGGVRGQPQHF. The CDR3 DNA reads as TGTGCCAGCAGTGGGGGGGTCCGGGGTCAGCCCCAGCATTTT.

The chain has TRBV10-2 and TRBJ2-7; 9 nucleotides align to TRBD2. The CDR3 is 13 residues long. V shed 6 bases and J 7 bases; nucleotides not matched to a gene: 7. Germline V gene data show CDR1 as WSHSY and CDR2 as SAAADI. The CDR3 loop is CASRLGLAPEQYF. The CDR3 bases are TGCGCCAGCAGGTTGGGACTAGCACCTGAGCAGTACTTC.

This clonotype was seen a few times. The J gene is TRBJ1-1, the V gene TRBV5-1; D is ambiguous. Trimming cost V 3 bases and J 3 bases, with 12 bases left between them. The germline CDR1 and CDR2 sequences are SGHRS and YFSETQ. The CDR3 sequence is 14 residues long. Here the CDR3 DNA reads TGCGCCAGCAGCTGGTCCGGGATCGACACTGAAGCTTTCTTT. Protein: CASSWSGIDTEAFF. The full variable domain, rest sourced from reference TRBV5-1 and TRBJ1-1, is KAGVTQTPRYLIKTRGQQVTLSCSPISGHRSVSWYQQTPGQGLQFLFEYFSETQRNKGNFPGRFSGRQFSNSRSEMNVSTLELGDSALYLCASSWSGIDTEAFFGQGTRLTVV.

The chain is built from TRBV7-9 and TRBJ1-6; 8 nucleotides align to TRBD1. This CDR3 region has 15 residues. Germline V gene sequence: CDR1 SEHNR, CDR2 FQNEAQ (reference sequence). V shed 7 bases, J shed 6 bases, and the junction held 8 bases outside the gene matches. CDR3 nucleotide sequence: TGTGCCAGCAAAACCTCAGGGGGCGTTAATTCACCCCTCCACTTT. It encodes CASKTSGGVNSPLHF.

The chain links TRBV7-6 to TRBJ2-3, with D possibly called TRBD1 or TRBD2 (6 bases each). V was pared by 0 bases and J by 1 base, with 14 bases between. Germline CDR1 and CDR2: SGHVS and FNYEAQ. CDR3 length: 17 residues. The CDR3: CASSLAIQGLGTDTQYF. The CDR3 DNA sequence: TGTGCCAGCAGCTTAGCCATACAGGGACTGGGCACAGATACGCAGTATTTT.